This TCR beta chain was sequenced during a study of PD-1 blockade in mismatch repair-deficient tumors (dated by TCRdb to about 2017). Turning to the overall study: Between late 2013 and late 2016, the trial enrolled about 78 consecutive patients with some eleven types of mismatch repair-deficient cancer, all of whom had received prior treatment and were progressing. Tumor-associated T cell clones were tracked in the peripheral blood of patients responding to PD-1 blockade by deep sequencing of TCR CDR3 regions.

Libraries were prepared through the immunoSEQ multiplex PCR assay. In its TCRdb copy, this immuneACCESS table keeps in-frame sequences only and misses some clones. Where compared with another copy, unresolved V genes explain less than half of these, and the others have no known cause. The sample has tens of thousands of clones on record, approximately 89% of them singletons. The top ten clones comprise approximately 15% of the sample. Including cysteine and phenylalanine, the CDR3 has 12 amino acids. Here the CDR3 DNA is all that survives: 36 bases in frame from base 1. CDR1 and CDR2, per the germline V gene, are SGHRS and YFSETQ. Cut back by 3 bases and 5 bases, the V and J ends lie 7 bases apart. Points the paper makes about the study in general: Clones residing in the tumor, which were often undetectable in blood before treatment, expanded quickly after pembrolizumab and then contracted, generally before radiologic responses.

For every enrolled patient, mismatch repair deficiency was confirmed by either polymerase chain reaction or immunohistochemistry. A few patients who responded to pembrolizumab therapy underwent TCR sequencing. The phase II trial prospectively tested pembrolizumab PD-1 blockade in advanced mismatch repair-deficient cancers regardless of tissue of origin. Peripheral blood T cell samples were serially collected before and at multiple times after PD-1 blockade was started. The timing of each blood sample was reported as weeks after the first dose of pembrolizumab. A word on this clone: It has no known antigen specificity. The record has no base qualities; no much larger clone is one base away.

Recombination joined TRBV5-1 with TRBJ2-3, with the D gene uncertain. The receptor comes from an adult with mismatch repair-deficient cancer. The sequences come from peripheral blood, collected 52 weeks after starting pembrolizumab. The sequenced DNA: TGCGCCAGCAGCTCCGGTATAGATACGCAGTATTTT. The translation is CASSSGIDTQYF.